This T cell receptor (beta chain) was observed in a study of T cells in localized non-small cell lung cancer. The CDR3 length is 14 residues. This table comes from immunoSEQ multiplex PCR, and its TCRdb copy is limited to in-frame clones, with some not included. The table has about 41,000 clones, around 83% seen once; the top ten hold approximately 6.4%. Material: peripheral blood, obtained before any cancer treatment. J is TRBJ1-2 and V is TRBV21-1; the table assigns TRBD1, which was not confirmed against the DNA. TRBV21-1 is tagged as a pseudogene. The source of this sequence is a woman aged 18 to 49 with stage III lung adenocarcinoma. The CDR3 spells CASSNSGTGVGYTF. As DNA, the CDR3 is TGTGCCAGCAGCAACAGCGGGACAGGGGTTGGCTACACCTTC.